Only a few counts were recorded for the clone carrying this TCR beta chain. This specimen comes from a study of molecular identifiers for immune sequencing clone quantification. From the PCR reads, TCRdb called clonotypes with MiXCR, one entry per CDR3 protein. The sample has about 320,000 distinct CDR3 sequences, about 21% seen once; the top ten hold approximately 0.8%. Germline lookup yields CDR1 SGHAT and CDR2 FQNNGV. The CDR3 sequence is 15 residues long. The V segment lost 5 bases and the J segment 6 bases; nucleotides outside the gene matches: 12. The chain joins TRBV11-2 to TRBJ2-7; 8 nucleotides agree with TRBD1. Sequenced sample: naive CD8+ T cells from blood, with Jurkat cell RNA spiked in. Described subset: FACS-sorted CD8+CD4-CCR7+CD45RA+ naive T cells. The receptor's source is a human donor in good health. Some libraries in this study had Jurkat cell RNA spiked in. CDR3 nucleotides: TGTGCCAGCAGCCAAGGACAGGGCCCAACCTGCGAGCAGTACTTC. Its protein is CASSQGQGPTCEQYF. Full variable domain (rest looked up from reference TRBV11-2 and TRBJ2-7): EAGVAQSPRYKIIEKRQSVAFWCNPISGHATLYWYQQILGQGPKLLIQFQNNGVVDDSQLPKDRFSAERLKGVDSTLKIQPAKLEDSAVYLCASSQGQGPTCEQYFGPGTRLTVT.